The T cell receptor beta chain under discussion was sequenced for a study of cytomegalovirus exposure and HLA in healthy donors. The wider study: In a later analysis, the approximately 110 validation repertoires were reported to have used the same platform as the approximately 690 first-cohort repertoires. Study results and caveats: Among TCR sequences, most were rare, though some public TCRs appeared in many donors.

Measured with immunoSEQ multiplex PCR; TCRdb has only the in-frame clones, and not every one. The data hold 95,000 to 150,000 clones, with around 94% observed a single time. The donors were part of the validation cohort of over a hundred subjects. That cohort was separate from the first cohort, which comprised about 730 subjects. With regard to this clone: Its antigen is unidentified.

Unmatched junction bases numbered 8, after V lost 3 bases and J lost 6 bases. CDR1 is SGDLS and CDR2 is YYNGEE in the germline V gene. The CDR3 is 14 residues long. J is TRBJ2-7 and V is TRBV9; 8 positions match TRBD2. Sequencing input: PBMCs. The TCR was taken from a woman aged 18-35 years in good health and CMV-seronegative. The CDR3 DNA is TGTGCCAGCAGCGAGAGCGGGAGCTTCGGCGAGCAGTACTTC. Amino acids: CASSESGSFGEQYF.